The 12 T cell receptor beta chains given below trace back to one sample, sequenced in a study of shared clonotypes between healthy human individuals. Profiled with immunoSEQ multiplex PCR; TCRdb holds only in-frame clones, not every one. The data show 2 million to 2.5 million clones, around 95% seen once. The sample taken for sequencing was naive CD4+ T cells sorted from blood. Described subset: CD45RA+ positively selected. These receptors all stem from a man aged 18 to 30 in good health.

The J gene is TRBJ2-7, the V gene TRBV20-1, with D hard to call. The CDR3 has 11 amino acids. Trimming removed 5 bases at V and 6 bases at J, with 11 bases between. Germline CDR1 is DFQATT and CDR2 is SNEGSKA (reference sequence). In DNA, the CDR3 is TGCAGTGCTTCGGACGGACCCGAGCAGTACTTC. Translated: CSASDGPEQYF.

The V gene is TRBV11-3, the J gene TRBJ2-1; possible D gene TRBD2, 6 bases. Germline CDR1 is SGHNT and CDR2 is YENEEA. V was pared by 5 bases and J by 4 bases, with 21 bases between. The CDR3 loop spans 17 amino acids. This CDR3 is CASSPRPHGSSYNEQFF. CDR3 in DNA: TGTGCCAGCAGCCCCCGCCCGCACGGGAGCTCATACAATGAGCAGTTCTTC.

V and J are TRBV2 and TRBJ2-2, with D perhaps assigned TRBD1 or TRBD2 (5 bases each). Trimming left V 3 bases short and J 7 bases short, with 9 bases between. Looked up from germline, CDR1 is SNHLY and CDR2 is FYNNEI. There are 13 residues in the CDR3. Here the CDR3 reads CASSDEGSGELFF. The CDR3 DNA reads TGTGCCAGCAGTGATGAGGGGAGCGGGGAGCTGTTTTTT.

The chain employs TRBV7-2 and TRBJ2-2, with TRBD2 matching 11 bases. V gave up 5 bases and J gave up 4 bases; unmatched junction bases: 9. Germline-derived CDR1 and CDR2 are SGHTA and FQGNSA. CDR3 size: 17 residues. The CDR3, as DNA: TGTGCCAGCAGCCTCCAATTAGCGGGAGGGGTCACCGGGGAGCTGTTTTTT. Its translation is CASSLQLAGGVTGELFF.

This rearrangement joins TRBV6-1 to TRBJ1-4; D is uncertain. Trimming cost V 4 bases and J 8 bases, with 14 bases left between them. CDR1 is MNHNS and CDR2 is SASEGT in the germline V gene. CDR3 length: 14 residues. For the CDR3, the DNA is TGTGCCAGCAGTGGATGGCTAGGTGACGAAAAACTGTTTTTT. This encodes CASSGWLGDEKLFF.

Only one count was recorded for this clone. The CDR3 bases are TGTGCCAGCAGCTCAGGACTAGCGGAGACCAATGAGCAGTTCTTC. As protein: CASSSGLAETNEQFF. This rearrangement joins TRBV11-3 to TRBJ2-1; 10 bases map to TRBD2. Germline V gives CDR1 SGHNT, CDR2 YENEEA. This CDR3 has 15 residues. With 4 bases clipped from V and 6 bases from J, the junction kept 6 bases outside the gene matches.

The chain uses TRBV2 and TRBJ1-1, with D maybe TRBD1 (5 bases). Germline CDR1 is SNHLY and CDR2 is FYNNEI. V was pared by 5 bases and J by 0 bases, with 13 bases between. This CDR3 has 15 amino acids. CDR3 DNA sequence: TGTGCCAGCAGTTACGCGGGAGGGGTGAACACTGAAGCTTTCTTT. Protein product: CASSYAGGVNTEAFF.

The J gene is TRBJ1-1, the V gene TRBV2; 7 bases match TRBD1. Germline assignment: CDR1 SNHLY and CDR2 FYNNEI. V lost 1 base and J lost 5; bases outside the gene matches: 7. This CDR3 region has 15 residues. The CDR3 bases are TGTGCCAGCAGTGAAGGTTGGCAGGGGGGAACTGAAGCTTTCTTT. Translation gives CASSEGWQGGTEAFF.

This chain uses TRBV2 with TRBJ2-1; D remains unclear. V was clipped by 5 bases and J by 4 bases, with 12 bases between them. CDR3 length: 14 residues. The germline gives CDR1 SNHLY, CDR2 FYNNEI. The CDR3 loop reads CASSFDTVYNEQFF. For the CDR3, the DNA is TGTGCCAGCAGTTTCGACACGGTTTACAATGAGCAGTTCTTC.

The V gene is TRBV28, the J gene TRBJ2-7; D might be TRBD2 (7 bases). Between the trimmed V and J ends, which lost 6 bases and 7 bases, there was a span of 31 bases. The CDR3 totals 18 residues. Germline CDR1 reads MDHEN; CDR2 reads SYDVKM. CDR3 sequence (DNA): TGTGCCAGCAGAGAGTTATTCGGGAACGGGGGGCGCGGGGGAGAGCAGTACTTC. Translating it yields CASRELFGNGGRGGEQYF.

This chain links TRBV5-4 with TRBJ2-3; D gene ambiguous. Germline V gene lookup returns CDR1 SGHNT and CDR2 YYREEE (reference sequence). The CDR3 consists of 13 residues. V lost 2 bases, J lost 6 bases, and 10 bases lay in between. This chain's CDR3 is CASSFPHTDTQYF. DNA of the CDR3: TGTGCCAGCAGCTTCCCGCACACCGATACGCAGTATTTT.

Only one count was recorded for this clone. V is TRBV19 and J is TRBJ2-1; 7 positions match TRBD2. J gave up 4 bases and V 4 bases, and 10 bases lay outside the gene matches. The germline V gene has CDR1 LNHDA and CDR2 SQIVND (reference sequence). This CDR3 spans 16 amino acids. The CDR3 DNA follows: TGTGCCAGTAGTACCATAGCGGGTGGAGGGTACAATGAGCAGTTCTTC. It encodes CASSTIAGGGYNEQFF.